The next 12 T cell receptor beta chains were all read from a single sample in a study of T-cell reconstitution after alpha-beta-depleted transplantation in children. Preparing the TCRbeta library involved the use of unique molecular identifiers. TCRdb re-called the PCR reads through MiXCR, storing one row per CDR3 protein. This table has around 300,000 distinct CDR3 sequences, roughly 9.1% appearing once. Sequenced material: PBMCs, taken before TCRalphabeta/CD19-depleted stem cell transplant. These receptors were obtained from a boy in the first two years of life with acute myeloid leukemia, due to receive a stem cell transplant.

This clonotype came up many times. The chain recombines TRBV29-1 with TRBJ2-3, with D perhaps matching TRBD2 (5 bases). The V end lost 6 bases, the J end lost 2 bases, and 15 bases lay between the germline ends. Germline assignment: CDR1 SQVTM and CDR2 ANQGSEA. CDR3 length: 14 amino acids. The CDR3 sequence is CSVLLVRNTDTQYF. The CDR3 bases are TGCAGCGTGCTACTAGTCCGAAACACAGATACGCAGTATTTT.

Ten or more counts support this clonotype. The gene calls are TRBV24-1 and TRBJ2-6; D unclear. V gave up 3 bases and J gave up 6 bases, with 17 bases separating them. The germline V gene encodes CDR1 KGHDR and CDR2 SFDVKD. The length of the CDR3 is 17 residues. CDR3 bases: TGTGCCACCAGTGATACCCGGACCGCCTCGGTGGCCAACGTCCTGACTTTC. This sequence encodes CATSDTRTASVANVLTF.

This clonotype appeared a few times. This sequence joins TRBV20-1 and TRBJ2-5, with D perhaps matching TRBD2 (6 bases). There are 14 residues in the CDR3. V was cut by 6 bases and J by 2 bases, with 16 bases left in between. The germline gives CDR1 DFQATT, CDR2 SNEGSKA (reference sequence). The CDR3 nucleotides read TGCAGTGCCAGCAGGCGGGGTGGTCAAGAGACCCAGTACTTC. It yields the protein CSASRRGGQETQYF.

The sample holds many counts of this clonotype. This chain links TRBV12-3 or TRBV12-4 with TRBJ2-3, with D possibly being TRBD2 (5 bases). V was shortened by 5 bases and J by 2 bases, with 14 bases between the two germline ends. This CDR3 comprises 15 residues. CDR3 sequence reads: CASSLTSAPTDTQYF. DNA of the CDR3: TGTGCCAGCAGTCTTACTAGTGCCCCCACAGATACGCAGTATTTT.

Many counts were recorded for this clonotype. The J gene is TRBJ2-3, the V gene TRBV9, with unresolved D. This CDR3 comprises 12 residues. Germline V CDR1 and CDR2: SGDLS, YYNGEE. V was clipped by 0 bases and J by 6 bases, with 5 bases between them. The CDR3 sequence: CASSVEGDTQYF. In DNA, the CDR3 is TGTGCCAGCAGCGTAGAAGGGGATACGCAGTATTTT.

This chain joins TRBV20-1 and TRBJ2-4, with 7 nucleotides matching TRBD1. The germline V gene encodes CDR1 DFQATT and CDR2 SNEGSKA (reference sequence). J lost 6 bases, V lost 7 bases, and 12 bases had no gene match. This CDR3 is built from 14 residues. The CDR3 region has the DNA TGCAGTGTTCCCTACAGGGGAACGAGAAACATTCAGTACTTC. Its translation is CSVPYRGTRNIQYF.

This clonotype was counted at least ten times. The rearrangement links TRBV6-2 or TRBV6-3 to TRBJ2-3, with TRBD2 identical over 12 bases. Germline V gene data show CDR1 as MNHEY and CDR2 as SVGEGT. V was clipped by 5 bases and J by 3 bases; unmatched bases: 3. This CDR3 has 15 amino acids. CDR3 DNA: TGTGCCAGCAGTCAGACTAGCGGGAGAACAGATACGCAGTATTTT. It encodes CASSQTSGRTDTQYF.

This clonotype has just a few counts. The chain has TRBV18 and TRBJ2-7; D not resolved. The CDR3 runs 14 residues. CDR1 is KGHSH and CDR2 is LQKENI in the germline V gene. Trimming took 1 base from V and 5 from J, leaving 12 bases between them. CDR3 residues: CASSPQGNVHEQYF. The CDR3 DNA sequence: TGTGCCAGCTCACCACAGGGTAACGTGCACGAGCAGTACTTC.

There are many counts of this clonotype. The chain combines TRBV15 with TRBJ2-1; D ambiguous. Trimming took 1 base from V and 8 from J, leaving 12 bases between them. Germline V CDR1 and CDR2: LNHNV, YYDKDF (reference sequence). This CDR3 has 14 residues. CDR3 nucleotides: TGTGCCACCAGCAGAGCCCCCGTCCGGCATGAGCAGTTCTTC. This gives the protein CATSRAPVRHEQFF.

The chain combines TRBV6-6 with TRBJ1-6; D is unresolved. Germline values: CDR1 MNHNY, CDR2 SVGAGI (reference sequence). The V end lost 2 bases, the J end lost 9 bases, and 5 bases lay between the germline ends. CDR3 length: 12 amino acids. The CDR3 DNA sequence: TGTGCCAGCAGTTACGGTCTTTCACCCCTCCACTTT. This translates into CASSYGLSPLHF.

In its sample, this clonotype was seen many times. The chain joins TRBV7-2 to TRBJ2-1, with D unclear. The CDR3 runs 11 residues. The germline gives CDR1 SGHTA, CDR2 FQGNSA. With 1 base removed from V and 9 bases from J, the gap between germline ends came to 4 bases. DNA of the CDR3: TGTGCCAGCAGCTTAGGGAGTGAGCAGTTCTTC. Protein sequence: CASSLGSEQFF.

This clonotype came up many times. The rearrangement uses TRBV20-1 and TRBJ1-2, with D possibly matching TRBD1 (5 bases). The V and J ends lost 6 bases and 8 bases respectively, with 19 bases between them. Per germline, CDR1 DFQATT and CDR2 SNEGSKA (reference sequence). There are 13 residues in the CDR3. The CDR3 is CSAGTGGSSGYTF. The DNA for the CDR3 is TGCAGTGCCGGGACGGGGGGATCGAGCGGCTACACCTTC.